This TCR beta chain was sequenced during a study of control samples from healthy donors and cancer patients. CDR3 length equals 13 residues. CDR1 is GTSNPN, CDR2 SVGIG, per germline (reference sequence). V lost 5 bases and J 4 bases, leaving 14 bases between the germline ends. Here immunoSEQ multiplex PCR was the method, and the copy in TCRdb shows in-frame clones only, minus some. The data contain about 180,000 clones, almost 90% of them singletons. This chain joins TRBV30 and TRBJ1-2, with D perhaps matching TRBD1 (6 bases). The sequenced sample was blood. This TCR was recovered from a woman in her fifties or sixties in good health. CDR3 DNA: TGTGCCTGGGCTAGACAGGCGGTCTATGGCTACACCTTC. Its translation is CAWARQAVYGYTF. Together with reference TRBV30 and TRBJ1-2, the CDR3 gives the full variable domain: SQTIHQWPATLVQPVGSPLSLECTVEGTSNPNLYWYRQAAGRGLQLLFYSVGIGQISSEVPQNLSASRPQDRQFILSSKKLLLSDSGFYLCAWARQAVYGYTFGSGTRLTVV.